This TCR beta chain was recovered during a study of T cells in Graves' hyperthyroidism and ophthalmopathy. Overall study context: Peripheral blood was collected at initial diagnosis, before any treatment.

Disease lasting under 3 months, a NOSPECS grade of at least 4, and a Clinical Activity Score of at least 3 were features of the ophthalmopathy patients. Patients were excluded because of uncontrolled infection, other autoimmune disease, pregnancy or lactation. The PBMCs studied were ones that came from 8.5 to 10 ml fresh peripheral blood. This clonotype was recorded many times. Researchers amplified the TCR beta CDR3 regions from RNA transcripts. With the HTBI primer set, the TCR CDR3 went through a first round of RT-PCR. TCRdb used MiXCR to reprocess the multiplex PCR reads, holding one entry per CDR3 protein. The table lists hundreds of thousands of distinct CDR3 sequences, 16% of them singletons. Trimming took 5 bases from V and 2 from J, leaving 12 bases between them. Per the germline V gene, CDR1 is MNHNS and CDR2 is SASEGT. This CDR3 spans 14 amino acids.

This receptor was obtained from a woman aged 18-35 years with Graves' ophthalmopathy. The specimen sequenced was blood. This sequence joins TRBV6-1 and TRBJ1-2, with D unresolved. The CDR3 DNA follows: TGTGCCAGCAGTTCCCGGACCGAGAACTATGGCTACACCTTC. Protein product: CASSSRTENYGYTF.